This T cell receptor (beta chain) was recovered during a study of blood T cells in healthy people across ages. Overall study context: In model experiments, template switching was able to capture about one barcoded beta molecule for every two T cells that were present. Study results and limitations: Unsorted PBMC material precluded a definitive naive versus antigen-experienced comparison.

On this clonotype itself: Its antigen remains unknown.

The sample providers were healthy Caucasian people from Russia, aged roughly 6 to 95. A second PCR of about 6 to 11 cycles used a sample-barcoded 5' primer and a J-beta primer mix. TCRdb itself ran the 5' RACE reads through MiXCR, one entry per CDR3 protein. The data show around 1,900,000 distinct CDR3 sequences, with 35% to 50% seen just once and roughly 24% held by the top ten. V trimming: 5 bases; J trimming: 5 bases; junction bases outside the gene matches: 5. CDR1 and CDR2 from the germline V gene are SGHTA and FQGTGA. The CDR3 length is 14 residues. The rearrangement uses TRBV7-3 and TRBJ2-3; 9 positions match TRBD1. The clonotype originates from a human donor in good health. The sequenced sample consisted of blood. The CDR3 reads CASSPSDRGDTQYF. DNA for the CDR3: TGTGCCAGCAGCCCCTCGGACAGGGGAGATACGCAGTATTTT.